Each of the 27 T cell receptor beta chains below was sequenced from the same sample in a study of immune cell composition in non-small cell lung cancer. This table comes from immunoSEQ multiplex PCR, and its TCRdb copy is limited to in-frame clones, with some not included. The repertoire holds over 4,500 clones, with less than 75% as singletons. Sequenced sample: lung tumor tissue. The receptor source for this set is a human donor with non-small cell lung cancer.

This rearrangement joins TRBV15 to TRBJ2-2, with 7 bases matching TRBD2. V lost 1 base to trimming and J lost 7 bases; unmatched junction nucleotides: 3. Germline CDR1 is LNHNV and CDR2 is YYDKDF (reference sequence). The CDR3 length is 14 residues. CDR3: CATSRGGSSGELFF. As DNA, the CDR3 is TGTGCCACCAGCAGAGGCGGGAGTAGCGGGGAGCTGTTTTTT.

The gene calls are TRBV27 and TRBJ1-1, with no clear D. The V gene lost 2 bases and the J gene lost 9 bases, with 13 bases spanning the gap. This CDR3 comprises 13 residues. The V gene's germline CDR1 is MNHEY and CDR2 SMNVEV (reference sequence). CDR3 sequence: CASSLGRVAKAFF. The CDR3 bases are TGTGCCAGCAGTTTAGGGCGAGTCGCGAAAGCTTTCTTT.

This clone has just a few counts. The rearrangement uses TRBV7-9 and TRBJ1-5; TRBD1 matches at 7 bases. The V gene end was trimmed by 5 bases and the J gene end by 4 bases; junction bases not matched to a gene: 2. Germline V gene sequence: CDR1 SEHNR, CDR2 FQNEAQ (reference sequence). CDR3 length: 13 residues. This CDR3 is CASSVQGNQPQHF. As DNA, the CDR3 is TGTGCCAGCAGCGTACAGGGGAATCAGCCCCAGCATTTT.

This clone was seen just once. The gene calls are TRBV14 and TRBJ2-2, with D uncertain. Germline V gives CDR1 SGHDN, CDR2 FVKESK. The CDR3 is 17 residues long. Trimming shortened V by 0 bases and J by 0 bases, and 11 bases separated the two germline ends. This CDR3 is CASSQDLLTANTGELFF. The CDR3 coding sequence is TGTGCCAGCAGCCAAGACCTACTCACCGCGAACACCGGGGAGCTGTTTTTT.

This clone was counted only a few times. This rearrangement joins TRBV4-2 to TRBJ1-2, with TRBD1 identical over 8 bases. CDR1 LGHNA and CDR2 YNFKEQ come from the germline V gene. The CDR3 has 17 amino acids. V lost 8 bases, J lost 8 bases, and 22 bases stayed unmatched. For the CDR3, the DNA is TGTGCCAGCCGCCCAACATATGGACAGGGTGTAATGCAGGGCTACACCTTC. Protein product: CASRPTYGQGVMQGYTF.

The J gene is TRBJ2-7, the V gene TRBV30; perhaps TRBD2 as D (6 bases). V was clipped by 3 bases and J by 4 bases, with 10 bases between them. The CDR3 totals 12 residues. Germline CDR1 is GTSNPN and CDR2 is SVGIG (reference sequence). CDR3 region: CAWSSRGYEQYF. In DNA, the CDR3 is TGTGCCTGGAGCAGCCGGGGGTACGAGCAGTACTTC. Based on the CDR3 plus reference TRBV30 and TRBJ2-7, the full variable domain is SQTIHQWPATLVQPVGSPLSLECTVEGTSNPNLYWYRQAAGRGLQLLFYSVGIGQISSEVPQNLSASRPQDRQFILSSKKLLLSDSGFYLCAWSSRGYEQYFGPGTRLTVT.

V and J are TRBV5-1 and TRBJ2-1; 8 bases match TRBD2. Germline loops: CDR1 SGHRS, CDR2 YFSETQ. The length of the CDR3 is 19 residues. V was pared by 3 bases and J by 0 bases, with 14 bases of the junction left unmatched. For the CDR3, the DNA is TGCGCCAGCAGCTCAGGGGCGGTTTTGGGACTAGGCTCCTACAATGAGCAGTTCTTC. Amino acid sequence: CASSSGAVLGLGSYNEQFF.

J is TRBJ2-1 and V is TRBV5-1, with 14 bases aligning to TRBD2. The V gene end was trimmed by 4 bases and the J gene end by 8 bases; junction bases not matched to a gene: 2. This CDR3 contains 14 residues. From germline, CDR1 is SGHRS and CDR2 YFSETQ. The CDR3 loop reads CASSPGLAGDEQFF. For the CDR3, the DNA is TGCGCCAGCAGCCCGGGACTAGCGGGAGATGAGCAGTTCTTC. The full variable domain, rest sourced from reference TRBV5-1 and TRBJ2-1, is KAGVTQTPRYLIKTRGQQVTLSCSPISGHRSVSWYQQTPGQGLQFLFEYFSETQRNKGNFPGRFSGRQFSNSRSEMNVSTLELGDSALYLCASSPGLAGDEQFFGPGTRLTVL.

The rearrangement links TRBV7-9 to TRBJ1-2, with TRBD1 matching over 7 bases. CDR3 length: 13 residues. The V gene's germline CDR1 is SEHNR and CDR2 FQNEAQ (reference sequence). The junction had 9 bases not matched to a gene; V was cut back by 8 bases and J by 6 bases. CDR3 in DNA: TGTGCCAGCTCCAGGGGGATTGCGGATGGCTACACCTTC. As protein: CASSRGIADGYTF.

The chain uses TRBV19 and TRBJ2-2; D may be TRBD1 (6 bases). The germline V gene has CDR1 LNHDA and CDR2 SQIVND (reference sequence). The CDR3 contains 14 residues. V was cut by 4 bases and J by 6 bases, with 12 bases left in between. CDR3 DNA: TGTGCCAGTAGTAACCTCAGGGGTTCCGGGGAGCTGTTTTTT. It is translated as CASSNLRGSGELFF. The entire variable domain, with the rest obtained from reference TRBV19 and TRBJ2-2, is as follows: DGGITQSPKYLFRKEGQNVTLSCEQNLNHDAMYWYRQDPGQGLRLIYYSQIVNDFQKGDIAEGYSVSREKKESFPLTVTSAQKNPTAFYLCASSNLRGSGELFFGEGSRLTVL.

The rearrangement joins TRBV11-3 to TRBJ2-3; 8 bases fit TRBD2. Looked up from germline, CDR1 is SGHNT and CDR2 is YENEEA. The CDR3 length is 13 residues. Trimming cost V 5 bases and J 6 bases; bases outside gene matches: 4. Written as DNA, the CDR3 is TGTGCCAGCAGCCGAGAGCGGGGGGATACGCAGTATTTT. Amino acid sequence: CASSRERGDTQYF.

The chain uses TRBV11-2 and TRBJ2-1; tentative D call: TRBD1 (5 bases). The germline CDR1 and CDR2 sequences are SGHAT and FQNNGV. The V end was cut by 4 bases, the J end by 0 bases, with 13 bases between. This CDR3 is 16 amino acids long. Written as DNA, the CDR3 is TGTGCCAGCAGCTCCAGGACAACCGGCTCCTACAATGAGCAGTTCTTC. Translated: CASSSRTTGSYNEQFF.

This chain uses TRBV7-6 with TRBJ2-1; the match to TRBD2 covers 13 bases. Germline V gene data show CDR1 as SGHVS and CDR2 as FNYEAQ. This CDR3 comprises 15 residues. V lost 4 bases, J lost 6 bases, and 3 bases stayed unmatched. As DNA, the CDR3 is TGTGCCAGCAGCTCCGGGACTAGCGGGGCCAATGAGCAGTTCTTC. Encoded protein: CASSSGTSGANEQFF. Complete variable domain (other parts from reference TRBV7-6 and TRBJ2-1): GAGVSQSPRYKVTKRGQDVALRCDPISGHVSLYWYRQALGQGPEFLTYFNYEAQQDKSGLPNDRFSAERPEGSISTLTIQRTEQRDSAMYRCASSSGTSGANEQFFGPGTRLTVL.

This sequence joins TRBV27 and TRBJ2-7; tentative D call: TRBD2 (6 bases). This CDR3 has 15 amino acids. V shed 4 bases and J shed 0 bases, with 13 bases lying between them. Germline V gene lookup returns CDR1 MNHEY and CDR2 SMNVEV (reference sequence). In DNA, the CDR3 is TGTGCCAGCAGTTACGCGGGATCCTACTCCTACGAGCAGTACTTC. Protein: CASSYAGSYSYEQYF.

The chain couples TRBV6-1 to TRBJ2-3; 7 positions agree with TRBD2. V lost 2 bases to trimming and J lost 7 bases; unmatched junction nucleotides: 9. The CDR3 is 15 amino acids. Per germline, CDR1 MNHNS and CDR2 SASEGT. The CDR3 nucleotides read TGTGCCAGCAGTGAATCGACTAGCTGGGCCCATACGCAGTATTTT. The encoded protein is CASSESTSWAHTQYF.

This CDR3 reads CASSQDLAAKGDTQYF. The CDR3 DNA reads as TGTGCCAGCAGCCAAGATCTGGCGGCGAAGGGGGATACGCAGTATTTT. The chain recombines TRBV4-2 with TRBJ2-3; TRBD1 is a possible D gene (5 bases). The CDR3 length is 16 residues. The ends were cut back, 0 bases at V and 6 bases at J, with 16 bases in the middle. CDR1 LGHNA and CDR2 YNFKEQ come from the germline V gene.

This chain links TRBV18 with TRBJ2-5, with D tentatively TRBD2 (5 bases). Germline V gives CDR1 KGHSH, CDR2 LQKENI. V lost 1 base and J 2 bases, leaving 14 bases between the germline ends. The length of the CDR3 is 16 residues. CDR3 nucleotides: TGTGCCAGCTCACCACGAGCGGACCCGAGGCAAGAGACCCAGTACTTC. As protein: CASSPRADPRQETQYF.

The chain carries TRBV27 and TRBJ2-7; 7 bases are a match to TRBD1. This CDR3 contains 15 residues. J was trimmed by 2 bases and V by 5 bases; bases with no gene match: 9. Per the germline V gene, CDR1 is MNHEY and CDR2 is SMNVEV (reference sequence). CDR3 coding DNA: TGTGCCAGCAGTCAAATCGACAGGGCCGCCTACGAGCAGTACTTC. This sequence encodes CASSQIDRAAYEQYF.

The chain combines TRBV6-6 with TRBJ1-2; TRBD1 aligns across 10 bases. Trimming cost V 5 bases and J 4 bases; bases outside gene matches: 7. The CDR3 is 15 amino acids. Germline CDR1 MNHNY, CDR2 SVGAGI (reference sequence). The CDR3 reads CASSPIRDRGYGYTF. In DNA form, the CDR3 reads TGTGCCAGCAGTCCGATTCGGGACAGGGGCTATGGCTACACCTTC.

This sequence joins TRBV5-1 and TRBJ2-7, with TRBD2 matching over 9 bases. CDR3 size: 14 residues. The V gene's germline CDR1 is SGHRS and CDR2 YFSETQ. V lost 1 base and J lost 4; bases outside the gene matches: 3. As DNA, the CDR3 is TGCGCCAGCAGCTTGTTGACTAGCGGTTACGAGCAGTACTTC. This sequence encodes CASSLLTSGYEQYF.

J is TRBJ2-7 and V is TRBV11-2; possible D gene TRBD1, 5 bases. Germline CDR1 SGHAT, CDR2 FQNNGV. V lost 1 base to trimming and J lost 2 bases, with 6 bases between them. There are 13 residues in the CDR3. The CDR3 DNA reads TGTGCCAGCAGCTTAGCGGACACCTACGAGCAGTACTTC. It yields the protein CASSLADTYEQYF.

The V call is TRBV30, the J call TRBJ2-1; 9 bases map to TRBD1. The CDR3 has 15 amino acids. Looked up from germline, CDR1 is GTSNPN and CDR2 is SVGIG (reference sequence). V trimming: 8 bases; J trimming: 0 bases; junction bases outside the gene matches: 8. CDR3 nucleotide sequence: TGTGCCGGACCGCGACAGGGGGGCTCCTACAATGAGCAGTTCTTC. It translates to CAGPRQGGSYNEQFF.

This chain links TRBV5-7 with TRBJ2-7; TRBD1 agrees at 7 bases. TRBV5-7 is sorted into the ORF group, with uncertain function. V dropped 5 bases and J dropped 0; count of bases not matched to a gene: 8. This CDR3 comprises 15 residues. In nucleotides, the CDR3 is TGTGCCAGCAGTTATATCGGGACAGTCTCCTACGAGCAGTACTTC. Translating gives CASSYIGTVSYEQYF.

This clone was seen only a few times. This chain links TRBV14 with TRBJ2-2; D gene uncertain. V lost 4 bases and J lost 0, with 6 bases in between. In germline, CDR1 is SGHDN, CDR2 FVKESK. This CDR3 contains 14 residues. The CDR3 is CASSPQTNTGELFF. The CDR3 nucleotides read TGTGCCAGCAGCCCTCAGACGAACACCGGGGAGCTGTTTTTT.

This clone was seen more than once but under ten times. The V gene is TRBV7-9, the J gene TRBJ1-1, with D hard to call. The CDR3 has 15 residues. Trimming removed 3 bases at V and 3 bases at J, with 14 bases between. Germline lookup yields CDR1 SEHNR and CDR2 FQNEAQ (reference sequence). CDR3 sequence reads: CASSFLERRDTEAFF. The CDR3 DNA is TGTGCCAGCAGCTTTTTGGAAAGGCGGGACACTGAAGCTTTCTTT.

V gene TRBV2 combines with J gene TRBJ1-3; TRBD1 matches at 8 bases. The CDR3 sequence is 15 residues long. V gave up 4 bases and J gave up 3 bases; unmatched junction bases: 5. Germline values: CDR1 SNHLY, CDR2 FYNNEI. This CDR3 is CASSANRGSGNTIYF. DNA for the CDR3: TGTGCCAGCAGTGCAAACAGGGGGAGTGGAAACACCATATATTTT.

The chain combines TRBV5-4 with TRBJ1-1; TRBD1 might be the D (5 bases). The V gene's germline CDR1 is SGHNT and CDR2 YYREEE (reference sequence). Trimming pared 6 bases from V and 3 bases from J, leaving 24 bases between. This CDR3 has 17 residues. The CDR3 protein is CASIIRGTPVGDTEAFF. CDR3 coding DNA: TGTGCCAGCATCATTAGGGGAACCCCCGTTGGGGACACTGAAGCTTTCTTT.